The 32 T cell receptor beta chains below were found in one sample sequenced in a study of Graves' ophthalmopathy and Graves' hyperthyroidism (dated by TCRdb to 2017 to 2018). The data were produced on an Illumina HiSeq 2000. For repertoire sequencing, TCR beta CDR3 regions were amplified from RNA transcripts. HTBI primers and the Qiagen OneStep RT-PCR kit were used in a first-round RT-PCR, which was followed by a second-round multiplex PCR, size selection and purification. TCRdb trimmed public reads at Q25 via fastp, called clones via MiXCR and kept in-frame beta chains. Identical CDR3 protein sequences are pooled into one entry, listed with their most common genes and DNA. Recorded for this sample are roughly 400,000 distinct CDR3 sequences; roughly 14% of them occurred a single time. The leading ten clones occupy around 7% of the sample. The specimen sequenced was peripheral blood. The origin of the receptors is a woman younger than 30 with stable Graves' hyperthyroidism. Donor details come from another sample of the same person, matched by shared clones.

This clonotype was counted many times. The CDR3 spells CATSDPTGRHSPLHF. For the CDR3, the DNA is TGTGCCACCAGCGACCCGACAGGGAGGCATTCACCCCTCCACTTT. The J gene is TRBJ1-6, the V gene TRBV15, with TRBD1 matching over 7 bases. The CDR3 contains 15 residues. Germline CDR1 reads LNHNV; CDR2 reads YYDKDF (reference sequence). The junction had 9 bases not matched to a gene; V was cut back by 5 bases and J by 8 bases.

Comment on this clonotype: The CDR3 carries no conserved terminal phenylalanine or tryptophan, so it likely arises from a read error. The rearrangement uses TRBV25-1 and TRBJ1-5, with 7 bases aligning to TRBD1. The V gene end was trimmed by 5 bases and the J gene end by 4 bases; junction bases not matched to a gene: 2. This CDR3 is built from 13 residues. Looked up from germline, CDR1 is MGHDK and CDR2 is SYGVNS. CDR3 region: CASSLQGNQPQHY. DNA for the CDR3: TGTGCCAGCAGTCTACAGGGGAATCAGCCCCAGCATTAC.

Many counts were recorded for this clonotype. This chain uses TRBV18 with TRBJ2-7; 8 nucleotides match TRBD1. The V gene's germline CDR1 is KGHSH and CDR2 LQKENI. The CDR3 sequence is 14 residues long. Losses at the gene ends were 4 bases for V and 4 bases for J; bases not matched to a gene: 6. DNA for the CDR3: TGTGCCAGCTCACTGGGGGACAGGCCGTACGAGCAGTACTTC. Encoded protein: CASSLGDRPYEQYF.

This clonotype was recorded many times. The chain employs TRBV14 and TRBJ1-6; no reliable D call. Trimming shortened V by 1 base and J by 0 bases, and 4 bases separated the two germline ends. This CDR3 contains 15 residues. Per germline, CDR1 SGHDN and CDR2 FVKESK. CDR3 nucleotide sequence: TGTGCCAGCAGCCAAGCCAGCTCCTATAATTCACCCCTCCACTTT. This gives the protein CASSQASSYNSPLHF.

A few counts support this clonotype. The chain uses TRBV4-1 and TRBJ2-7; 9 bases line up with TRBD2. The CDR3 has 15 amino acids. V trimming: 2 bases; J trimming: 2 bases; junction bases outside the gene matches: 4. The germline CDR1 and CDR2 sequences are MGHRA and YSYEKL. CDR3 region: CASSQLAGSAYEQYF. The CDR3, as DNA: TGCGCCAGCAGCCAACTAGCGGGGTCCGCCTACGAGCAGTACTTC.

The V gene is TRBV11-2, the J gene TRBJ2-7; tentatively, D is TRBD1 (6 bases). V was clipped by 4 bases and J by 4 bases, with 14 bases between them. This CDR3 has 14 amino acids. Germline CDR1 is SGHAT and CDR2 is FQNNGV. The CDR3 DNA reads TGTGCCAGCAGCTGGGGACACCCGCAGTACGAGCAGTACTTC. Translated, it gives CASSWGHPQYEQYF.

There are many counts of this clonotype. At one end the junction does not follow the germline gene, possibly because of a read error. The genes are TRBV20-1 and TRBJ1-1, with 7 bases lining up with TRBD1. In germline, CDR1 is DFQATT, CDR2 SNEGSKA (reference sequence). CDR3 length: 16 amino acids. In DNA, the CDR3 is TGCAGTGCGAGAGAGAGGGGGCGAAATAAGCTCACTGAAGCTTTCTTT. It encodes CSARERGRNKLTEAFF.

The table lists this clonotype with many counts. The rearrangement joins TRBV5-4 to TRBJ2-7; TRBD2 aligns across 8 bases. The CDR3 totals 14 residues. The germline gives CDR1 SGHNT, CDR2 YYREEE (reference sequence). J gave up 3 bases and V 1 base, and 3 bases lay outside the gene matches. The CDR3 DNA sequence: TGTGCCAGCAGCTTGATTAGCGGGAACTACGAGCAGTACTTC. As protein: CASSLISGNYEQYF.

This clonotype was recorded at least ten times. J is TRBJ2-2 and V is TRBV5-1; D is perhaps TRBD2 (7 bases). The CDR3 is made up of 16 amino acids. The germline CDR1 and CDR2 sequences are SGHRS and YFSETQ. V was clipped by 2 bases and J by 4 bases, with 15 bases between them. In nucleotides, the CDR3 is TGCGCCAGCAGCTTACGCGGGGGCGGAGGCACCGGGGAGCTGTTTTTT. Its translation is CASSLRGGGGTGELFF.

This chain links TRBV19 with TRBJ1-6; the D is unclear. Trimming stripped 5 bases from V and 9 bases from J, with 8 bases between. This CDR3 is 12 amino acids long. The germline V gene has CDR1 LNHDA and CDR2 SQIVND (reference sequence). As DNA, the CDR3 is TGTGCCAGTAGTGAGACGGGTTCACCCCTCCACTTT. Its protein is CASSETGSPLHF.

This clonotype was recorded once. The chain has TRBV5-1 and TRBJ2-7; tentatively, D is TRBD1 (5 bases). Germline lookup yields CDR1 SGHRS and CDR2 YFSETQ. CDR3 length: 13 residues. V was trimmed by 4 bases and J by 3 bases, leaving 11 bases between them. DNA of the CDR3: TGCGCCAGCAGCGATCCGGACAACTACGAGCAGTACTTC. It is translated as CASSDPDNYEQYF.

This clonotype was detected a few times. The rearrangement links TRBV19 to TRBJ2-7; possible D gene TRBD1, 5 bases. Between the trimmed V and J ends, which lost 4 bases and 3 bases, there was a span of 13 bases. Germline CDR1 reads LNHDA; CDR2 reads SQIVND (reference sequence). This CDR3 contains 14 residues. CDR3 nucleotides: TGTGCCAGTAGTACCTCTACAGACAGCTACGAGCAGTACTTC. It translates to CASSTSTDSYEQYF.

The J gene is TRBJ2-7, the V gene TRBV11-2, with D unresolved. V was trimmed by 5 bases and J by 5 bases, leaving 22 bases between them. Germline-derived CDR1 and CDR2 are SGHAT and FQNNGV. CDR3 length: 16 residues. Here the CDR3 DNA reads TGTGCCAGCAGCCGCGCATGGGGTAGAAGTGGCCACGAGCAGTACTTC. It is translated as CASSRAWGRSGHEQYF.

In DNA form, the CDR3 reads TGTGCCAGCTCACCATTTGCGACAGCCGACCTAGCCAAAAACATTCAGTACTTC. It translates to CASSPFATADLAKNIQYF. The rearrangement uses TRBV18 and TRBJ2-4; D may be TRBD1 (5 bases). Germline values: CDR1 KGHSH, CDR2 LQKENI. The V end was cut by 2 bases, the J end by 0 bases, with 17 bases between. The CDR3 has 18 amino acids.

This clonotype was seen ten or more times. The J gene is TRBJ1-3, the V gene TRBV6-5; no clear D. Trimming shortened V by 0 bases and J by 1 base, and 10 bases separated the two germline ends. The CDR3 covers 16 residues. The V gene's germline CDR1 is MNHEY and CDR2 SVGAGI. CDR3: CASSYSSSRSGNTIYF. The CDR3 DNA reads TGTGCCAGCAGTTACTCGAGCTCGAGGTCTGGAAACACCATATATTTT.

This clonotype showed up many times. The rearrangement links TRBV12-3 or TRBV12-4 to TRBJ1-5; D perhaps matches TRBD1 (6 bases). V was trimmed by 6 bases and J by 7 bases, leaving 13 bases between them. This CDR3 spans 13 amino acids. As DNA, the CDR3 is TGTGCCAGCAGGTACAGGGCGGGGCAGCCCCAGCATTTT. Protein product: CASRYRAGQPQHF.

This clonotype was detected many times. V is TRBV9 and J is TRBJ1-1; the match to TRBD1 covers 10 bases. With 4 bases clipped from V and 2 bases from J, the junction kept 8 bases outside the gene matches. CDR1 is SGDLS and CDR2 is YYNGEE in the germline V gene. The CDR3 has 16 residues. CDR3 in DNA: TGTGCCAGCAGCCCCGACAGGGGGCCCTTAAACACTGAAGCTTTCTTT. The encoded protein is CASSPDRGPLNTEAFF.

This clonotype was seen ten or more times. The V gene is TRBV20-1, the J gene TRBJ1-5, with D possibly matching TRBD1 (5 bases). There are 13 residues in the CDR3. CDR1 DFQATT and CDR2 SNEGSKA come from the germline V gene (reference sequence). V dropped 4 bases and J dropped 5 bases, with 12 bases sitting between them. The CDR3: CSATSGTDQPQHF. The CDR3 region has the DNA TGCAGTGCTACTTCGGGGACCGATCAGCCCCAGCATTTT.

This clonotype appeared many times. The chain combines TRBV2 with TRBJ1-1; no firm D call. This CDR3 comprises 16 residues. The germline V gene encodes CDR1 SNHLY and CDR2 FYNNEI. Trimming removed 1 base at V and 0 bases at J, with 12 bases between. The DNA for the CDR3 is TGTGCCAGCAGTGAAGGTCCAGCTCTCATGAACACTGAAGCTTTCTTT. This translates into CASSEGPALMNTEAFF.

CDR3 DNA sequence: TGTGCCAGCAGCCAGGTCCAGGACAACTACGAGCAGTACTTC. Translation: CASSQVQDNYEQYF. This chain joins TRBV3-1 and TRBJ2-7; weak D call: TRBD1 (5 bases). V dropped 3 bases and J dropped 3 bases, with 12 bases sitting between them. CDR3 length equals 14 residues. The germline V gene has CDR1 LGHDT and CDR2 YNNKEL (reference sequence).

This clonotype was detected ten times or more. This rearrangement joins TRBV7-9 to TRBJ1-2; D not resolved. CDR3 length: 10 amino acids. Germline V gene data show CDR1 as SEHNR and CDR2 as FQNEAQ (reference sequence). The V end was cut by 5 bases, the J end by 14 bases, with 12 bases between. CDR3 sequence: CASSHDPLTF. The DNA of the CDR3 is TGTGCCAGCAGCCATGACCCTCTAACCTTC.

Of note for this clonotype: The junction shows a germline mismatch at one end, possibly a read error. V is TRBV11-1 and J is TRBJ1-3; TRBD1 might be the D (5 bases). Germline CDR1 is SGHAT and CDR2 is FQDESV (reference sequence). CDR3 length: 17 amino acids. The CDR3 coding sequence is TGTGCCAGCAGCTTAACCGGGCAGGGATTTTCTGGAACCACCATATATTTT. Protein: CASSLTGQGFSGTTIYF.

The chain combines TRBV5-1 with TRBJ1-1, with D possibly TRBD1 on 5 matching bases. V was pared by 0 bases and J by 1 base, with 16 bases between. The CDR3 consists of 17 residues. CDR1 is SGHRS, CDR2 YFSETQ, per germline. The CDR3 loop reads CASSLAKGSPGNTEAFF. In DNA, the CDR3 is TGCGCCAGCAGCTTGGCTAAGGGGTCTCCGGGGAACACTGAAGCTTTCTTT.

This clonotype was detected many times. The chain recombines TRBV11-3 with TRBJ2-7; no firm D call. CDR1 is SGHNT and CDR2 is YENEEA in the germline V gene. V was trimmed by 2 bases and J by 5 bases, leaving 4 bases between them. The CDR3 loop spans 11 amino acids. Written as DNA, the CDR3 is TGTGCCAGCAGCTTATTGGACGAGCAGTACTTC. Residues: CASSLLDEQYF. The whole variable domain, filled in from reference TRBV11-3 and TRBJ2-7, reads EAGVVQSPRYKIIEKKQPVAFWCNPISGHNTLYWYLQNLGQGPELLIRYENEEAVDDSQLPKDRFSAERLKGVDSTLKIQPAELGDSAVYLCASSLLDEQYFGPGTRLTVT.

This clonotype occurred many times. This sequence joins TRBV7-2 and TRBJ2-7, with unresolved D. Germline V gives CDR1 SGHTA, CDR2 FQGNSA. This CDR3 region has 15 residues. The V gene lost 0 bases and the J gene lost 0 bases, with 9 bases spanning the gap. This CDR3 reads CASSLAHDTSYEQYF. CDR3 sequence (DNA): TGTGCCAGCAGCTTAGCCCACGACACCTCCTACGAGCAGTACTTC.

In this sample, this clonotype turned up many times. This rearrangement joins TRBV6-1 to TRBJ1-1; tentatively, D is TRBD1 (6 bases). The CDR3 is made up of 15 amino acids. Trimming took off 2 bases at V and 5 bases at J, with 15 bases between the two ends. CDR1 is MNHNS and CDR2 is SASEGT in the germline V gene. The chain's CDR3 is CASSERWGGQTEAFF. Here the CDR3 DNA reads TGTGCCAGCAGTGAACGGTGGGGGGGCCAGACTGAAGCTTTCTTT.

Ten or more counts support this clonotype. The germline gene is not matched at one end of the junction; a read error may be the cause. CDR3 sequence: CASSLGTAINQSQHF. Here the CDR3 DNA reads TGTGCCAGCAGTTTAGGGACAGCCATAAATCAGTCCCAGCATTTT. V is TRBV12-3 or TRBV12-4 and J is TRBJ1-5; possible D gene TRBD1, 6 bases. The CDR3 loop spans 15 amino acids.

This clonotype occurred many times. This chain links TRBV14 with TRBJ1-1, with 7 bases aligning to TRBD1. With 0 bases clipped from V and 6 bases from J, the junction kept 1 base outside the gene matches. CDR1 SGHDN and CDR2 FVKESK come from the germline V gene. This CDR3 is 13 amino acids long. The CDR3 region has the DNA TGTGCCAGCAGCCAAGAGACAGGGTCTGAAGCTTTCTTT. Residues: CASSQETGSEAFF.

This clonotype was recorded many times. The junction and the germline gene differ at one end; a read error may be behind it. The rearrangement links TRBV7-9 to TRBJ1-2; D uncertain. The CDR3 is 12 amino acids. Per the germline V gene, CDR1 is SEHNR and CDR2 is FQNEAQ (reference sequence). CDR3 in amino acids: CASSLEAGGYTF. Here the CDR3 DNA reads TGCGCCAGCAGCTTGGAGGCGGGCGGCTACACCTTC.

Ten or more counts support this clonotype. This chain joins TRBV10-3 and TRBJ2-5; TRBD1 matches 7 bases. CDR1 and CDR2 (germline): ENHRY, SYGVKD. The CDR3 has 14 residues. Trimming removed 0 bases from V and 4 bases from J; junction bases left unmatched: 2. CDR3 nucleotides: TGTGCCATCAGTGAGTCAGGGGGCGGAGAGACCCAGTACTTC. Translated, it gives CAISESGGGETQYF.

This clonotype was found many times. A much larger clone lies a single base off, so this may be a read error. This chain joins TRBV12-3 or TRBV12-4 and TRBJ1-2; 10 nucleotides align to TRBD1. The CDR3 contains 15 residues. CDR3 DNA: TGTACCAGCAGCGGACCCGGGACAGGGGACTATGGCTACACCTTC. Residues: CTSSGPGTGDYGYTF.

This clonotype was seen at least ten times. The J gene is TRBJ1-2, the V gene TRBV11-1, with a weak D call TRBD1 (6 bases). Germline V gene data show CDR1 as SGHAT and CDR2 as FQDESV (reference sequence). V was clipped by 5 bases and J by 6 bases, with 19 bases between them. The CDR3 consists of 15 residues. The CDR3 DNA follows: TGTGCCAGCAGCCCTCCGGGGGGGCCCACGGATGGCTACACCTTC. Translated: CASSPPGGPTDGYTF.